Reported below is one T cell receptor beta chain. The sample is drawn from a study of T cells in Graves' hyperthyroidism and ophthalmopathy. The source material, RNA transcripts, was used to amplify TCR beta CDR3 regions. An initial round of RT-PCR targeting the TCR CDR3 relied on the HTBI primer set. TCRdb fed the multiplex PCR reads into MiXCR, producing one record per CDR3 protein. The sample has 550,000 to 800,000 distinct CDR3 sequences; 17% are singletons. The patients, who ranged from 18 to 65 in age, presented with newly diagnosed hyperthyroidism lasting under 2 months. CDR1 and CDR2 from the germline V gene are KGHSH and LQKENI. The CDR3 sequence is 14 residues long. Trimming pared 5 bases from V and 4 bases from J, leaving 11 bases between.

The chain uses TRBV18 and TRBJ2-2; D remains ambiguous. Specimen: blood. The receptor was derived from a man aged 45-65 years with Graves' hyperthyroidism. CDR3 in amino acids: CASSSVQSTGELFF. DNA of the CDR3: TGTGCCAGCTCATCCGTACAAAGCACCGGGGAGCTGTTTTTT.